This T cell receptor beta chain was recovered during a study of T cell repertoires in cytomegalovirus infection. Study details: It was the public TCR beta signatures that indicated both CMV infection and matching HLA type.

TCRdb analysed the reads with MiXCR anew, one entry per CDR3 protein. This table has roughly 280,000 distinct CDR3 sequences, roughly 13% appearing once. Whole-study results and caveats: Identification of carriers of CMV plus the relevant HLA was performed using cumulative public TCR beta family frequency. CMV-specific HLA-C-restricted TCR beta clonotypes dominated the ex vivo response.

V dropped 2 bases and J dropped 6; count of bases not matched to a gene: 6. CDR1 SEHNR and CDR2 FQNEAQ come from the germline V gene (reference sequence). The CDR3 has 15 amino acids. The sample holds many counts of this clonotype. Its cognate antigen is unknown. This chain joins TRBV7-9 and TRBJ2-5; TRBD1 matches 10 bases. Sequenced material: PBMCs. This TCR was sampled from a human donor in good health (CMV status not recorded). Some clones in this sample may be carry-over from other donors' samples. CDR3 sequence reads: CASSLLDRGRKTQYF. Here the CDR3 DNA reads TGTGCCAGCAGCTTACTTGACAGGGGGCGTAAGACCCAGTACTTC.